This TCR beta chain was obtained from a study of cytomegalovirus exposure and HLA in healthy donors. Study-wide points: Reports credit the classifier with highly specific, highly sensitive diagnosis of cytomegalovirus status.

The data were produced by immunoSEQ multiplex PCR, yet TCRdb's version contains in-frame clones alone and is incomplete. The sample lists fewer than 120,000 clones; roughly nine tenths were seen once. About this clone: What it binds is unknown.

This CDR3 has 14 residues. The ends were cut back, 4 bases at V and 5 bases at J, with 14 bases in the middle. Germline lookup yields CDR1 LGHNA and CDR2 YSLEER. The source material was PBMCs. The sequence came from a woman younger than 35 in good health and CMV-seronegative. This chain uses TRBV4-3 with TRBJ1-1, with a possible D match to TRBD1 (6 bases). The chain's CDR3 is CASSPLVRGTEAFF. The CDR3 coding sequence is TGCGCCAGCAGCCCCTTGGTAAGGGGGACTGAAGCTTTCTTT.